A selection of T cell receptor beta chains follows, all from one sample in a study of T cell repertoires in cytomegalovirus infection. For these TCRs, the target antigens are not known. TCRdb independently ran MiXCR on the reads; one entry per CDR3 protein. The sample yields some 350,000 distinct CDR3 sequences, just under 30% seen once. Sequenced here: cultured PBMCs, sampled from culture after CMV antigen stimulation. Source of these receptors: a human donor in good health (CMV status not recorded). Some clones in this sample may be carry-over from other donors' samples. The CDR3 runs from the conserved cysteine through the conserved F or W.

v_gene: TRBV7-4
CDR3aa: CASSRSGLAGRETQYF

v_gene: TRBV19
CDR3aa: CASRTQGTVNTEAFF

v_gene: TRBV12-3/TRBV12-4
CDR3aa: CARPALRGQGSRRSTEAFF

v_gene: TRBV20-1
CDR3aa: CSARPSTRRFQTQYF

v_gene: TRBV12-3/TRBV12-4
CDR3aa: CASIPTGEAFF

v_gene: TRBV6-1
CDR3aa: CASSRGGKLFF

v_gene: TRBV6-2/TRBV6-3
CDR3aa: CASRRVGAEAFF

v_gene: TRBV3-1
CDR3aa: CASSPGPRSYNEQFF

v_gene: TRBV7-2
CDR3aa: CASSLVGKNIQYF

v_gene: TRBV19
CDR3aa: CASSPGLAGAVVAKNIQYF

v_gene: TRBV7-6
CDR3aa: CASSPGTGGDNYGYTF

v_gene: TRBV7-8
CDR3aa: CASSFRDRGYNQPQHF

v_gene: TRBV28
CDR3aa: CASSFQVEAFF

v_gene: TRBV7-2
CDR3aa: CASSSSVQSSYEQYF

v_gene: TRBV12-3/TRBV12-4
CDR3aa: CASSASLTGGRPGEQFF

v_gene: TRBV6-2/TRBV6-3
CDR3aa: CASSSWTGDNEQFF

v_gene: TRBV7-3
CDR3aa: CASSFLKGNTEAFF

v_gene: TRBV27
CDR3aa: CASSFTGTNTEAFF

v_gene: TRBV6-6
CDR3aa: CATKTGNNQPQHF

v_gene: TRBV10-3
CDR3aa: CAISESTSTDTQYF

v_gene: TRBV11-2
CDR3aa: CASSAFGGTLGTGELFF

v_gene: TRBV5-5
CDR3aa: CASSLGAPSSYNEQFF

v_gene: TRBV12-3/TRBV12-4
CDR3aa: CASSLGGPSSTDTQYF

v_gene: TRBV19
CDR3aa: CASSGAGYNYNEQFF

v_gene: TRBV9
CDR3aa: CASSVEGGPATNEKLFF

v_gene: TRBV20-1
CDR3aa: CSARDPGSGSQEQYF

v_gene: TRBV7-9
CDR3aa: CASSPSGNHYGYTF

v_gene: TRBV7-2
CDR3aa: CASSPYNEQFF

v_gene: TRBV3-1
CDR3aa: CASSEAGRGISYNSPLHF

v_gene: TRBV12-3/TRBV12-4
CDR3aa: CASSSARAFF

v_gene: TRBV7-6
CDR3aa: CASSLQTGTLSNEQFF

v_gene: TRBV7-6
CDR3aa: CASSLGTSGAYNEQFF

v_gene: TRBV5-4
CDR3aa: CASSRGEELNEQFF

v_gene: TRBV28
CDR3aa: CASSSGPRRNSPLHF

v_gene: TRBV10-3
CDR3aa: CAISDGGMNTEAFF

v_gene: TRBV7-2
CDR3aa: CASSSRTGGIDEQYF

v_gene: TRBV20-1
CDR3aa: CSARGGLAGPSGANVLTF

v_gene: TRBV7-6
CDR3aa: CASSVGDRAYEQYF

v_gene: TRBV20-1
CDR3aa: CSAASGRGYGYTF

v_gene: TRBV7-6
CDR3aa: CASSLATVGYSGNTIYF

v_gene: TRBV28
CDR3aa: CASRGTRNTEAFF

v_gene: TRBV3-1
CDR3aa: CASSHRGSGYTF

v_gene: TRBV5-1
CDR3aa: CASSPTTTGQETQYF

v_gene: TRBV7-8
CDR3aa: CASSLRGAVDTQYF

v_gene: TRBV28
CDR3aa: CASSLAPAGNTGELFF

v_gene: TRBV6-6
CDR3aa: CASSYAAGGHNEQFF

v_gene: TRBV7-4
CDR3aa: CASTADNEGETQYF

v_gene: TRBV27
CDR3aa: CASSFLTGFGNQPQHF

v_gene: TRBV7-3
CDR3aa: CASSLISGDGYTF

v_gene: TRBV19
CDR3aa: CASSALRNTEAFF